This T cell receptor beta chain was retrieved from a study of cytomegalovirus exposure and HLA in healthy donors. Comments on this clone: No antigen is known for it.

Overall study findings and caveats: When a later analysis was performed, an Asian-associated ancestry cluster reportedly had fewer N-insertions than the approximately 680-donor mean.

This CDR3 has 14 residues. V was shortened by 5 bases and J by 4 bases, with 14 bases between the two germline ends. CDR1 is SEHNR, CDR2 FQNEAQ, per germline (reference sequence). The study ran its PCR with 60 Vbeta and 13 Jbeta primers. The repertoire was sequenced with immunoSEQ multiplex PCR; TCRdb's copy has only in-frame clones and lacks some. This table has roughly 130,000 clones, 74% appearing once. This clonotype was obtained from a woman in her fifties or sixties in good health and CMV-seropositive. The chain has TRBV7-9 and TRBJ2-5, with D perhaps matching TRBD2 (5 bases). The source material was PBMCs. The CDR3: CASSKKSGIETQYF. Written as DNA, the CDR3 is TGTGCCAGCAGCAAAAAATCCGGGATAGAGACCCAGTACTTC.